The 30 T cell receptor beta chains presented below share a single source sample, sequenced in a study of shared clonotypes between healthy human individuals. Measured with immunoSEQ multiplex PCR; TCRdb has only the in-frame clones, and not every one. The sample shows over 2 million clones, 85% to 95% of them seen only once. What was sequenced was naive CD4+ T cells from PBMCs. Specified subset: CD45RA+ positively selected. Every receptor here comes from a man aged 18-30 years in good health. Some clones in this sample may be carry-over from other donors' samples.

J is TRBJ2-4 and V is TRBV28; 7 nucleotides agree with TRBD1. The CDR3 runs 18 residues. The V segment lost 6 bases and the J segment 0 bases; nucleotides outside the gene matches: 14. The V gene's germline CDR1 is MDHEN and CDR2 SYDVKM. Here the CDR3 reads CASSHRGGDLRAKNIQYF. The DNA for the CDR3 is TGTGCCAGCAGCCACAGGGGCGGAGACCTTAGAGCCAAAAACATTCAGTACTTC.

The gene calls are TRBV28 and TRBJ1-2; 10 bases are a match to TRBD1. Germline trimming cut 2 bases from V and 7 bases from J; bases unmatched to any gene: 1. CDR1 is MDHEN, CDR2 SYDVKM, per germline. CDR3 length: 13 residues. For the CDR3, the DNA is TGTGCCAGCAGTTTAGACAGGGGGCCTGGCTACACCTTC. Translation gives CASSLDRGPGYTF.

CDR3 sequence (DNA): TGTGCCAGCAGCTTGGTTCCCTGGACAGGAACGAACACTGAAGCTTTCTTT. Translation gives CASSLVPWTGTNTEAFF. This rearrangement joins TRBV5-6 to TRBJ1-1; 7 bases align to TRBD1. With V trimmed by 0 bases and J by 1 base, 9 bases remained unmatched. Germline V CDR1 and CDR2: SGHDT, YYEEEE. The CDR3 totals 17 residues. The full variable domain, completed using reference TRBV5-6 and TRBJ1-1, is DAGVTQSPTHLIKTRGQQVTLRCSPKSGHDTVSWYQQALGQGPQFIFQYYEEEERQRGNFPDRFSGHQFPNYSSELNVNALLLGDSALYLCASSLVPWTGTNTEAFFGQGTRLTVV.

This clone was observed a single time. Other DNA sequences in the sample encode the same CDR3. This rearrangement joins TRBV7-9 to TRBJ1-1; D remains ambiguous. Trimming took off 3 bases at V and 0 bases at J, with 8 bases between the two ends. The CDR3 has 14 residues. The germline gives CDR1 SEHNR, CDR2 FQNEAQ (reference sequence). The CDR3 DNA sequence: TGTGCCAGCAGCTTGGGGTTGCTGAACACTGAAGCTTTCTTT. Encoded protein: CASSLGLLNTEAFF.

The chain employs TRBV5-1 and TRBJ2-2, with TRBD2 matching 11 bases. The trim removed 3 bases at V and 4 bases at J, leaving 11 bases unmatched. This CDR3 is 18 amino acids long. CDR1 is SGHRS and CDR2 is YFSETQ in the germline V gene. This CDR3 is CASSWQTSGSFVTGELFF. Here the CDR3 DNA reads TGCGCCAGCAGCTGGCAAACTAGCGGGAGTTTTGTCACCGGGGAGCTGTTTTTT.

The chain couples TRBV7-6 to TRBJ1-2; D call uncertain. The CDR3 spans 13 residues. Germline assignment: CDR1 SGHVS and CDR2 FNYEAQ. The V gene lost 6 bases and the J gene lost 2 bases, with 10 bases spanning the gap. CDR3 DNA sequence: TGTGCCAGCAGTATGGACGGGAACTATGGCTACACCTTC. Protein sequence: CASSMDGNYGYTF.

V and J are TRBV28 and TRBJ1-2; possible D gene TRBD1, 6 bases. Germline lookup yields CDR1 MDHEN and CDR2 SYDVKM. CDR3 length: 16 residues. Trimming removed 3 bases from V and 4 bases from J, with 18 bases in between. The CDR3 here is CASSFVGAASFYGYTF. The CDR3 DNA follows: TGTGCCAGCAGTTTCGTGGGGGCCGCATCCTTCTATGGCTACACCTTC.

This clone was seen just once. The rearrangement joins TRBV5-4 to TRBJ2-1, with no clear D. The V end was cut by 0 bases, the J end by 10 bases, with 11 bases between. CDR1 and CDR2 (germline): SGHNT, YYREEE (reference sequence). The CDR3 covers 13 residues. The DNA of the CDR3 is TGTGCCAGCAGCTTGGACTCCTTGGCCGAGCAGTTCTTC. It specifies CASSLDSLAEQFF.

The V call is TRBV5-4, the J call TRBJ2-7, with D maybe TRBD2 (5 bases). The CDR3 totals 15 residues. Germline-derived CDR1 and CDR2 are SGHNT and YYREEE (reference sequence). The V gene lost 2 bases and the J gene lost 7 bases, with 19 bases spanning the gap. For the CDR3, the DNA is TGTGCCAGCAGCTTATCAACCCGTAGGTCGGGAGAGCAGTACTTC. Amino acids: CASSLSTRRSGEQYF.

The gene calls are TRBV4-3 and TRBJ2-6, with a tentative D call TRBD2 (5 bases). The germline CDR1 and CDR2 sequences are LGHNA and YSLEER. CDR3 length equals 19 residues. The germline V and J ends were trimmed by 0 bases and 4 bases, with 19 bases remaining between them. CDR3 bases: TGCGCCAGCAGCCAAGATAGAGGGTGGGCGGACTCAGGGGCCAACGTCCTGACTTTC. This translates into CASSQDRGWADSGANVLTF.

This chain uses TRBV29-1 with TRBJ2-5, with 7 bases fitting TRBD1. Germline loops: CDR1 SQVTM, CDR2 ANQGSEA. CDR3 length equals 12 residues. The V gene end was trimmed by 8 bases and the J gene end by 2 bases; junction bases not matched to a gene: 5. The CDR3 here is CSLKTGQETQYF. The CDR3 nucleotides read TGCAGCCTAAAGACAGGGCAAGAGACCCAGTACTTC.

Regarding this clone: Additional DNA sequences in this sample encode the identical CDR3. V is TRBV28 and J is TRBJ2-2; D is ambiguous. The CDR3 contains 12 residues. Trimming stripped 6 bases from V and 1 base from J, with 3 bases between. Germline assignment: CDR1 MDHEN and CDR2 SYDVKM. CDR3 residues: CASSVNTGELFF. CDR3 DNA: TGTGCCAGCAGCGTGAACACCGGGGAGCTGTTTTTT.

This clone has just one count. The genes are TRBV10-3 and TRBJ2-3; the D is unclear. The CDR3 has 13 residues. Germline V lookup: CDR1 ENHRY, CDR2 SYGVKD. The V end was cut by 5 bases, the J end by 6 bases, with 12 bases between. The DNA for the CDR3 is TGTGCCATCAGTCCGACCCCGCAGGATACGCAGTATTTT. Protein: CAISPTPQDTQYF.

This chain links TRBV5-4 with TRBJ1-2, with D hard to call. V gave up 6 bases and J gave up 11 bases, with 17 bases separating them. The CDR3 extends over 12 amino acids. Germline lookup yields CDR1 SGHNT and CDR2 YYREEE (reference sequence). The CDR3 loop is CASNPPGQLYTF. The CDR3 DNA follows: TGTGCCAGCAACCCACCTGGGCAGCTTTACACCTTC.

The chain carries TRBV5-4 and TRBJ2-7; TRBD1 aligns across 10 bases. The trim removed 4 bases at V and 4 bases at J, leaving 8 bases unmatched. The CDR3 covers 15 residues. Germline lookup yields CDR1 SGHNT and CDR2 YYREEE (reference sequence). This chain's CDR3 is CASSPPGQGRYEQYF. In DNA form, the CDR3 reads TGTGCCAGCAGCCCGCCGGGACAGGGGAGATACGAGCAGTACTTC.

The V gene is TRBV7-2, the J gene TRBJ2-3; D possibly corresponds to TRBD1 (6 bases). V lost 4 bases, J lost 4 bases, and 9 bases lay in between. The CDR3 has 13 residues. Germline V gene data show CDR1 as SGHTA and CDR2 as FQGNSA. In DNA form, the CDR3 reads TGTGCCAGCAGCTATTGGGGGCCAGATACGCAGTATTTT. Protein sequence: CASSYWGPDTQYF.

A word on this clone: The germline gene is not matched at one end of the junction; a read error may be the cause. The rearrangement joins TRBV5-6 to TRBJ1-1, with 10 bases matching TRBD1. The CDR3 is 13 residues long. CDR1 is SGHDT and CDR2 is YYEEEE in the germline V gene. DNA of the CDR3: TGTGCCAGCAGCTATAAGGACAGGGGGGAAGTTTTCTTT. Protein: CASSYKDRGEVFF.

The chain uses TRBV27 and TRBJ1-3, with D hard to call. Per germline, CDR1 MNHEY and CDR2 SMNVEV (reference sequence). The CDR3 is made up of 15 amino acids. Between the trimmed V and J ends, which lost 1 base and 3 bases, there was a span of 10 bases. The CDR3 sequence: CASSLWFGDGNTIYF. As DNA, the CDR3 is TGTGCCAGCAGTTTATGGTTTGGAGATGGAAACACCATATATTTT.

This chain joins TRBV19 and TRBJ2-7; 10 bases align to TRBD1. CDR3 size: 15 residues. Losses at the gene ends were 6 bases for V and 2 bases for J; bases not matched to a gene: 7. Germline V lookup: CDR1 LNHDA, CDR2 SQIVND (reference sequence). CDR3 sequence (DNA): TGTGCCAGTAGGACCTGGACAGGGGGGACCTACGAGCAGTACTTC. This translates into CASRTWTGGTYEQYF.

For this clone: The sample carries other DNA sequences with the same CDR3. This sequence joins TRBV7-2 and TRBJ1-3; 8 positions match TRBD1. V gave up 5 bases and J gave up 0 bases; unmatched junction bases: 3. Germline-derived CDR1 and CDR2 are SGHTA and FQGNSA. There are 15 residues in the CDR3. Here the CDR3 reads CASSRQGSSGNTIYF. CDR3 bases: TGTGCCAGCAGCCGACAGGGGAGCTCTGGAAACACCATATATTTT.

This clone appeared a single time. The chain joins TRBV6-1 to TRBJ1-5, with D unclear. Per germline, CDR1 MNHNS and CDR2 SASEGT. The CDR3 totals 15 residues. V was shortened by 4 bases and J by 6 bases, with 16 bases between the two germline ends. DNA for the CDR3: TGTGCCAGCAGTGGCGAGTTGGTGAGTGGTCAGCCCCAGCATTTT. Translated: CASSGELVSGQPQHF.

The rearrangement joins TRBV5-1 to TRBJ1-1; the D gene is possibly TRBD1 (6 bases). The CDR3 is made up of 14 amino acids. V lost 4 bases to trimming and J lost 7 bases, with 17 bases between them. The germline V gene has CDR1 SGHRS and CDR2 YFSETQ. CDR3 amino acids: CASSTSDRYIEAFF. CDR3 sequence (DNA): TGCGCCAGCAGCACGTCTGACAGGTATATTGAAGCTTTCTTT.

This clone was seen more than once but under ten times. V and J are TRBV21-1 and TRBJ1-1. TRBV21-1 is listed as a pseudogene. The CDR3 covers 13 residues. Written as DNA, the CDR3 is TGTGCCAGCCTCAGGGTGGGGGACACTGAAGCTTTCTTT. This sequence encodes CASLRVGDTEAFF.

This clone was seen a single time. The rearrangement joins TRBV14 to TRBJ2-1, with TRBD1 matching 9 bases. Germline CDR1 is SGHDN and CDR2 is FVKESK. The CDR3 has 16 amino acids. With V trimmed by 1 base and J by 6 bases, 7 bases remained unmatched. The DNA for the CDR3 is TGTGCCAGCAGCCAAGTTTTGGGACAGGGCGGCAATGAGCAGTTCTTC. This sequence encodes CASSQVLGQGGNEQFF. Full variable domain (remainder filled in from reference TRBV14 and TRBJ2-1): EAGVTQFPSHSVIEKGQTVTLRCDPISGHDNLYWYRRVMGKEIKFLLHFVKESKQDESGMPNNRFLAERTGGTYSTLKVQPAELEDSGVYFCASSQVLGQGGNEQFFGPGTRLTVL.

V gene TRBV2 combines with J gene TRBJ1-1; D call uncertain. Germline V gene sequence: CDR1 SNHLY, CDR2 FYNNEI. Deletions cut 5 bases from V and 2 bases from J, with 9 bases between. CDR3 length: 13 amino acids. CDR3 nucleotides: TGTGCCAGCAGTTTCCGGGGAAACACTGAAGCTTTCTTT. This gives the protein CASSFRGNTEAFF.

The DNA of the CDR3 is TGTGCCAGCAGGCAACAGGGAGAGGGGAATGAGCAGTTCTTC. Its translation is CASRQQGEGNEQFF. The chain has TRBV27 and TRBJ2-1; D may be TRBD1 (6 bases). This CDR3 has 14 residues. V lost 6 bases and J lost 7, with 16 bases in between. Germline CDR1 and CDR2: MNHEY and SMNVEV (reference sequence).

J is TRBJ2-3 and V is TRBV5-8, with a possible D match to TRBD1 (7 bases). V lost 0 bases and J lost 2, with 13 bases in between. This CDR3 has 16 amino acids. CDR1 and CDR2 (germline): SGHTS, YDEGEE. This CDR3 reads CASSLGGGGVTDTQYF. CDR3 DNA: TGTGCCAGCAGCTTGGGTGGAGGGGGCGTCACAGATACGCAGTATTTT.

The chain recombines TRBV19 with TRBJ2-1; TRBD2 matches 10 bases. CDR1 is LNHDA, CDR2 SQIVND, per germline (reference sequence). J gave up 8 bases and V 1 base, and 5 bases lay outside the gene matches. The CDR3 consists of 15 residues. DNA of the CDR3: TGTGCCAGTAGTATAGGAGCGGGAGGGTTCGATGAGCAGTTCTTC. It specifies CASSIGAGGFDEQFF.

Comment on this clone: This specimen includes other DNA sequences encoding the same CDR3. CDR3 loop: CASSSTGDSNQPQHF. DNA for the CDR3: TGCGCCAGCAGCTCGACAGGGGATAGCAATCAGCCCCAGCATTTT. The V and J genes are TRBV5-1 and TRBJ1-5, with 8 bases lining up with TRBD1. V trimming: 3 bases; J trimming: 0 bases; junction bases outside the gene matches: 2. Germline V gene sequence: CDR1 SGHRS, CDR2 YFSETQ. The CDR3 spans 15 residues. Combining the CDR3 with reference TRBV5-1 and TRBJ1-5 gives the whole variable domain KAGVTQTPRYLIKTRGQQVTLSCSPISGHRSVSWYQQTPGQGLQFLFEYFSETQRNKGNFPGRFSGRQFSNSRSEMNVSTLELGDSALYLCASSSTGDSNQPQHFGDGTRLSIL.

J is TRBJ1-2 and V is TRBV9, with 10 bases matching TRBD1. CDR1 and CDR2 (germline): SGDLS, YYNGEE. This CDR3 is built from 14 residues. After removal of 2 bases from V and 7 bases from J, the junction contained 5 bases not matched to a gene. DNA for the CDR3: TGTGCCAGCAGCGTGTCTGGGACAGGGGTTGGCTACACCTTC. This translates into CASSVSGTGVGYTF. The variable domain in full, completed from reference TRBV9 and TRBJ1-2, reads DSGVTQTPKHLITATGQRVTLRCSPRSGDLSVYWYQQSLDQGLQFLIQYYNGEERAKGNILERFSAQQFPDLHSELNLSSLELGDSALYFCASSVSGTGVGYTFGSGTRLTVV.